What follows is one TCR beta chain and its context. Its antigen is as yet unknown. The CDR3 covers 13 residues. From germline, CDR1 is KGHSH and CDR2 LQKENI. V shed 2 bases and J shed 3 bases, with 7 bases lying between them. No infections or other immune events were documented during collection. The source of the sample is a study of identifying expanded T cells in peripheral blood. Overall study findings and caveats: Clone count variance between approximately two-week samples rose with total template count. Over approximately two and four weeks, about 17 and 20 clones changed, versus approximately 1.2 between replicates.

Clones were sequenced by immunoSEQ multiplex PCR, and TCRdb holds only the in-frame ones, with some missing. The data contain 90,000 or so clones, approximately 83% of them seen just once; the ten biggest clones take up around 6%. Sequenced sample: blood. This TCR was sampled from a person aged 18 to 75 in good health. The chain uses TRBV18 and TRBJ1-1; D uncertain. The CDR3 is CASSPVRDTEAFF. DNA of the CDR3: TGTGCCAGCTCACCAGTTCGTGACACTGAAGCTTTCTTT.